This TCR beta chain is from a study of cytomegalovirus exposure and HLA in healthy donors. Study-wide points: In a later analysis, fewer than 20,000 TCR beta sequences were associated with HLA alleles at 0.05 false discovery rate.

This clone has a single count. The antigen remains undetermined. 60 Vbeta and 13 Jbeta primers were used in PCR. Sequencing was performed with immunoSEQ multiplex PCR; in TCRdb, only in-frame clones are kept and a portion is missing. The sample carries around 78,000 clones, 80% recorded once. Healthy bone marrow donors made up the donors. Sample: PBMCs. The sequence was collected from a male donor in good health and CMV-seronegative.

The CDR3 sequence is CASSQQSSRTGRRGYTF. The CDR3 nucleotides are TGCGCCAGCAGCCAGCAGAGTTCAAGGACAGGCCGGCGAGGCTACACCTTC. The chain employs TRBV5-1 and TRBJ1-2; the match to TRBD1 covers 7 bases. V lost 4 bases and J lost 8; bases outside the gene matches: 20. CDR3 length: 17 residues. The V gene's germline CDR1 is SGHRS and CDR2 YFSETQ.